This TCR beta chain was recovered during a study of blood T cell repertoires in COVID-19. As for the study in general: Both acute and convalescent COVID-19 samples were obtained from the United States, Italy and Spain. T cells, B-cell-depleted T cells, or PBMCs supplied cDNA or gDNA.

Those who participated ranged in age from about 18 to 89 years and resided in about two dozen US areas. Original data processing: By means of reference gene primer amplification, nucleated cell counts were estimated. Sequencing used immunoSEQ multiplex PCR; TCRdb keeps in-frame clones, though not all of them. V and J calls plus clone size are reproduced from that table; the DNA served to infer D and trimming. The table records about 370,000 clones, roughly nine tenths of them present only once. The sequenced sample was PBMCs or T cells enriched from blood (not recorded which). The TCR was taken from a man between 18 and 29 years old who had recovered from COVID-19.

The CDR3 DNA reads TGTGCCAGCAGCCGAAGGTCGGGTAATAATTCACCCCTCCACTTT. The encoded protein is CASSRRSGNNSPLHF. The chain couples TRBV4-2 to TRBJ1-6; no clear D. Germline CDR1 reads LGHNA; CDR2 reads YNFKEQ. V shed 4 bases and J shed 5 bases, with 12 bases lying between them. This CDR3 comprises 15 residues.